These T cell receptor beta chains were read from a single sample in a study of preoperative IRX-2 immunotherapy in early breast cancer. The assay was immunoSEQ multiplex PCR, and TCRdb's table has in-frame clones only and misses some. The table includes 60,000 or so clones, roughly 94% detected once. Collection took place from a patient treated with IRX-2 immunotherapy. The receptors here all came from a human donor with breast cancer. Each CDR3 is given with its conserved first and last residue. A D gene is named only where the DNA matches it firmly. Size tells how often a clone was seen (once, few, many) or the class of an expanded clone, and some rows leave it out.

>-|TRBV6-6|TRBJ1-5|TRBD1
TGTGCCAGCAGCCCAGCCGACAGGGGTCAGCCCCAGCATTTT
CASSPADRGQPQHF
>-|TRBV27|TRBJ2-7|-
TGTGCCAGCAGTTTCTCCGATATGCGGACGGGGTTCTCCTACGAGCAGTACTTC
CASSFSDMRTGFSYEQYF
>-|TRBV7-6|TRBJ1-1|-
TGTGCCAGCAGCTTAGGGGCCGGGCTATACACTGAAGCTTTCTTT
CASSLGAGLYTEAFF
>-|TRBV28|TRBJ2-3|-
TGTGCCAGCAGTTTATCGGGGTTTTCAGATACGCAGTATTTT
CASSLSGFSDTQYF
>-|TRBV7-2|TRBJ2-7|-
TGTGCCAGCAGCTTCTCAGGCTACTCCTACGAGCAGTACTTC
CASSFSGYSYEQYF
>-|TRBV5-1|TRBJ2-3|-
TGCGCCAGCAGCTTGGTGGGGGTAGGCACAGATACGCAGTATTTT
CASSLVGVGTDTQYF
>once|TRBV7-8|TRBJ1-5|-
TGTGCCAGCAGCTTCCAGGGCAATCAGCCCCAGCATTTT
CASSFQGNQPQHF
>-|TRBV30|TRBJ2-3|TRBD1
TGTGCCTGGAGTCTACAGGGGGCCGGAGATACGCAGTATTTT
CAWSLQGAGDTQYF
>-|TRBV7-8|TRBJ2-1|TRBD2
TGTGCCAGCAGCCACAAGCGGGGGAGCTCCTACAATGAGCAGTTCTTC
CASSHKRGSSYNEQFF
>-|TRBV18|TRBJ2-2|-
TGTGCCAGCTCACCAGAGGGTATCGGCACCGGGGAGCTGTTTTTT
CASSPEGIGTGELFF
>-|TRBV7-2|TRBJ2-5|TRBD2
TGTGCCAGCAGCCCCCCGGGACTAGCGGGGTTTAGGGGGACCCAGTACTTC
CASSPPGLAGFRGTQYF